Below, 8 T cell receptor beta chains from the same sample are listed, as sequenced in a study of T cell repertoires in cytomegalovirus infection (dated by TCRdb to the late 2010s). Sequencer: Illumina HiSeq 1500. The public reads were quality trimmed at Q25 with fastp and then assembled into clones with MiXCR by TCRdb, keeping productive beta chains. CDR3 protein sequences are deduplicated, and each keeps its most common genes and DNA. The sample table shows roughly 120,000 distinct CDR3 sequences, and approximately 28% are seen once. The ten biggest clones cover about 81% of the sample. For these TCRs, the target antigens are not known. The sample's treatment or condition, from its label and the paper: in vitro stimulation with specific CMV peptide epitopes to enrich CMV-specific T cells. This sample comprised CD8+ T cells from cultured PBMCs, obtained from culture after CMV antigen stimulation. The receptors stem from a human donor in good health (CMV status not recorded). Some clones in this sample may be carry-over from other donors' samples.

The chain joins TRBV6-5 to TRBJ1-2; D unresolved. V lost 5 bases and J lost 3, with 10 bases in between. The CDR3 has 13 residues. Per the germline V gene, CDR1 is MNHEY and CDR2 is SVGAGI. Written as DNA, the CDR3 is TGTGCCAGCAGTAAAAGCCCTTACTATGGCTACACCTTC. Translating it yields CASSKSPYYGYTF.

This clonotype showed up just a few times. V is TRBV29-1 and J is TRBJ2-3, with D unresolved. The V and J ends lost 4 bases and 1 base respectively, with 9 bases between them. Germline CDR1 SQVTM, CDR2 ANQGSEA. This CDR3 is built from 13 residues. This chain's CDR3 is CSVGAERTDTQYF. In nucleotides, the CDR3 is TGCAGCGTTGGCGCGGAACGCACAGATACGCAGTATTTT.

This clonotype was counted a few times. V usage is TRBV12-3 or TRBV12-4 and J usage is TRBJ1-5; 10 bases line up with TRBD1. V shed 7 bases and J 6 bases; nucleotides not matched to a gene: 6. This CDR3 has 14 residues. CDR3 in amino acids: CASNRQGAVQPQHF. The CDR3 DNA sequence: TGTGCCAGCAACAGACAGGGGGCGGTTCAGCCCCAGCATTTT.

Only a few counts were recorded for this clonotype. This chain links TRBV27 with TRBJ2-3; D remains unclear. This CDR3 comprises 13 residues. The V end lost 3 bases, the J end lost 1 base, and 5 bases lay between the germline ends. Germline loops: CDR1 MNHEY, CDR2 SMNVEV (reference sequence). The CDR3 spells CASSFLGTDTQYF. The CDR3 nucleotides read TGTGCCAGCAGTTTCCTAGGCACAGATACGCAGTATTTT.

This clonotype was counted only a few times. This chain links TRBV28 with TRBJ2-3, with D perhaps matching TRBD2 (6 bases). CDR1 MDHEN and CDR2 SYDVKM come from the germline V gene. Trimming shortened V by 3 bases and J by 8 bases, and 21 bases separated the two germline ends. This CDR3 is built from 16 residues. CDR3 residues: CASSLGLKSGGTTQYF. Written as DNA, the CDR3 is TGTGCCAGCAGTTTGGGCCTAAAAAGTGGGGGGACTACGCAGTATTTT.

The chain couples TRBV27 to TRBJ1-6; no clear D. CDR3 length equals 13 residues. The germline V gene encodes CDR1 MNHEY and CDR2 SMNVEV (reference sequence). V was cut by 4 bases and J by 8 bases, with 9 bases left in between. The CDR3: CASSYGEDSPLHF. DNA of the CDR3: TGTGCCAGCAGTTATGGGGAGGATTCACCCCTCCACTTT.

The V and J genes are TRBV27 and TRBJ2-5; D unclear. The CDR3 is made up of 13 amino acids. V was shortened by 7 bases and J by 5 bases, with 14 bases between the two germline ends. CDR1 MNHEY and CDR2 SMNVEV come from the germline V gene (reference sequence). The CDR3 sequence is CASMASMLETQYF. For the CDR3, the DNA is TGTGCCAGCATGGCTAGTATGCTGGAGACCCAGTACTTC.

V usage is TRBV7-4 and J usage is TRBJ2-2; possibly TRBD2 for D (5 bases). This CDR3 has 15 amino acids. V lost 5 bases and J 4 bases, leaving 14 bases between the germline ends. The germline gives CDR1 SGHVT, CDR2 SQSDAQ. The CDR3 nucleotides read TGTGCCAGCAGCCCATGGGGAGTTGGCACCGGGGAGCTGTTTTTT. It yields the protein CASSPWGVGTGELFF.